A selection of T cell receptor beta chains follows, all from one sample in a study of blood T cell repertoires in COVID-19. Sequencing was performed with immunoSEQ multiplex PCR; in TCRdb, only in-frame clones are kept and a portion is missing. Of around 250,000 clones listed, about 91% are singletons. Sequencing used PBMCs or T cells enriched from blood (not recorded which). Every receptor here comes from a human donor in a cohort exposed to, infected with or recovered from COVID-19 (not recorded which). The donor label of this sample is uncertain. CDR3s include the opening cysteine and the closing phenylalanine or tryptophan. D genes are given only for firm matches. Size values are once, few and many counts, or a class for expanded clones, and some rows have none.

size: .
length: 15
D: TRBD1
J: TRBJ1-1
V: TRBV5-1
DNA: TGCGCCAGCAGCGGAACAGGGGATCTGAACACTGAAGCTTTCTTT
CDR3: CASSGTGDLNTEAFF

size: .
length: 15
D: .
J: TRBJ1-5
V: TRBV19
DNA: TGTGCCAGTAGTATAGATGGGCCGAGAAATCAGCCCCAGCATTTT
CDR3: CASSIDGPRNQPQHF

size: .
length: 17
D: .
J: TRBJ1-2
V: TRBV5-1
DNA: TGCGCCAGCAGCCAGGGGAATACAGGGACCAAGACAGAGGGCTACACCTTC
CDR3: CASSQGNTGTKTEGYTF

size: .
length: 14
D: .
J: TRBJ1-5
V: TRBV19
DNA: TGTGCCAGTAACAACGAACGGGGGGTTTCAGCCCAGCATTTT
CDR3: CASNNERGVSAQHF

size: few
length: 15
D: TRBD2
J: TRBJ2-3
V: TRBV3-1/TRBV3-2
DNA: TGTGCCAGCAGCCAAGTCAGCGGGGGGGCAGATACGCAGTATTTT
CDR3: CASSQVSGGADTQYF

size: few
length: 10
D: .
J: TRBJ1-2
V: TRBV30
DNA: TGTGCCTGGAGTGCCAATGGCTACACCTTC
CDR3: CAWSANGYTF

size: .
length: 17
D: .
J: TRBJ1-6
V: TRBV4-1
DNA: TGCGCCAGCAGCCAAGGGCGAGGGCAGGACTATAATTCACCCCTCCACTTT
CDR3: CASSQGRGQDYNSPLHF

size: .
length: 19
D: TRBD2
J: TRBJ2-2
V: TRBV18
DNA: TGTGCCAGCTCACCGATAGTACTAGCGGGGGGCCGAATCACCGGGGAGCTGTTTTTT
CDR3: CASSPIVLAGGRITGELFF

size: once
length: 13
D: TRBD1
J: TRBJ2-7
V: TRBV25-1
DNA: TGTGCCAGCAGTGTCCCAAGGGGGCCCGAGCAGTACTTC
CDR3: CASSVPRGPEQYF

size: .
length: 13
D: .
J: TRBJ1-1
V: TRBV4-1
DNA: TGCGCCAGCGAACGGAGTGTAGGAACTGAAGCTTTCTTT
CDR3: CASERSVGTEAFF

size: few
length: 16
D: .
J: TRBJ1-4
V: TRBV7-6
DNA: TGTGCCAGCAGCTTCCGAAAGGGCATGGGGAGTGAAAAACTGTTTTTT
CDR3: CASSFRKGMGSEKLFF

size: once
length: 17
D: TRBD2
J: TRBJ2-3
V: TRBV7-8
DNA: TGTGCCAGCAGCTTAGTTGCCCTAGCGGGGGTGGCAGATACGCAGTATTTT
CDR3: CASSLVALAGVADTQYF

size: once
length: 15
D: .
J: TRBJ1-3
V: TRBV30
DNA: TGTGCCTGGAGTGTACTTACGGGCTCTGGAAACACCATATATTTT
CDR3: CAWSVLTGSGNTIYF

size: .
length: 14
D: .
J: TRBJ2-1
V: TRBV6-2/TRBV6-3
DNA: TGTGCCAGCAGTTACTCCGACAGTTACAATGAGCAGTTCTTC
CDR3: CASSYSDSYNEQFF

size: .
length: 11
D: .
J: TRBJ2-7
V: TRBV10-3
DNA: TGTGCCATCAGTGAGTCGAGGGAGCAGTACTTC
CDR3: CAISESREQYF

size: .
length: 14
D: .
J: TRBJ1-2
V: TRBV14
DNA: TGTGCCAGCAGCCAAGGGGGGCTGGGTTATGGCTACACCTTC
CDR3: CASSQGGLGYGYTF

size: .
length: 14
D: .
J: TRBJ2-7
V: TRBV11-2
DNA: TGTGCCAGCACCTTTTTGCCCGGCTCCTACGAGCAGTACTTC
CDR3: CASTFLPGSYEQYF

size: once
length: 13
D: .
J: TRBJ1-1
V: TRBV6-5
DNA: TGTGCCAGCAAGGTGTGGGGGGACACTGAAGCTTTCTTT
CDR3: CASKVWGDTEAFF